The clone carrying this T cell receptor beta chain was observed a few times. Its target is not known. TCRdb reprocessed the 5' RACE reads via MiXCR and lists one record per CDR3 protein. The repertoire holds approximately 240,000 distinct CDR3 sequences, with roughly a tenth as singletons. This entry comes from a study of CD8 T cells in ankylosing spondylitis. Study-wide results and limits: Blood from ankylosing spondylitis patients appeared to carry a characteristic roughly 8-variant TCR beta motif. Clones linked to disease, bearing a CD8+ phenotype, were relatively rare in peripheral blood. Reportedly, matched ankylosing spondylitis synovial fluid was significantly enriched for disease-linked clones.

The clonotype comes from a male donor with ankylosing spondylitis or in good health (not recorded which). Sequencing was carried out using blood, either unsorted or a sorted T cell fraction (not recorded which).

The CDR3: CASSLEWGTRNNEQFF. Here the CDR3 DNA reads TGCGCCAGCAGCTTGGAGTGGGGCACTCGTAACAATGAGCAGTTCTTC. The chain recombines TRBV5-1 with TRBJ2-1, with a possible D match to TRBD1 (5 bases). The V gene's germline CDR1 is SGHRS and CDR2 YFSETQ. The CDR3 loop spans 16 amino acids. V was shortened by 0 bases and J by 5 bases, with 15 bases between the two germline ends.